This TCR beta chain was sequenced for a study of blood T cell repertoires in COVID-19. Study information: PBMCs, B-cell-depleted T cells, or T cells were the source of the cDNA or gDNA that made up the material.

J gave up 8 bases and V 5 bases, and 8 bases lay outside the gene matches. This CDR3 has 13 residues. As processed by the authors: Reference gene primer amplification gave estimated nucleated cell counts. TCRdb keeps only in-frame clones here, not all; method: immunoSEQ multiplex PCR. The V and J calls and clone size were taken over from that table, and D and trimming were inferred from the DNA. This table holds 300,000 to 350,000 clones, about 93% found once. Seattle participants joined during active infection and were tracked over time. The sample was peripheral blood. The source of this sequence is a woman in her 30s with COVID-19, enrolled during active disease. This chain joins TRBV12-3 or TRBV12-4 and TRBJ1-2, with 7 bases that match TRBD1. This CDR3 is CASSLTGAGGYTF. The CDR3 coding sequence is TGTGCCAGCAGTCTCACAGGGGCGGGAGGCTACACCTTC.